This is a list of T cell receptor beta chains from one sample in a study of T cell repertoires in cytomegalovirus infection. The antigens these receptors bind are not known. Each CDR3 protein is one row after TCRdb ran MiXCR on the reads. The repertoire has roughly 990,000 distinct CDR3 sequences, roughly 31% of them found once; the top ten carry under 15%. The material was cultured CD8+ T cells from PBMCs, obtained from culture after CMV antigen stimulation. Source of these receptors: a human donor in good health (CMV status not recorded). Some clones in this sample may be carry-over from other donors' samples. The CDR3 runs from the conserved cysteine through the conserved F or W. D genes are given only for firm matches. Rows may omit the clone size; those that give it use once, few, many or a size class.

d_call	v_call	clone_size	j_call	cdr3_nt	cdr3_aa
-	TRBV18	-	TRBJ2-7	TGTGCCAGCTCACCACGACAGTTCGACGAGCAGTACTTC	CASSPRQFDEQYF
-	TRBV20-1	-	TRBJ2-3	TGCAGTGCTAGACAGGAATGGGGAGATACGCAGTATTTT	CSARQEWGDTQYF
TRBD2	TRBV6-2/TRBV6-3	few	TRBJ2-1	TGTGCCAGCAGTTACTGGACTAGCGGCGGAGATGAGCAGTTCTTC	CASSYWTSGGDEQFF
TRBD1	TRBV20-1	many	TRBJ1-4	TGCAGTGCTAGGTCCGGGACAGGTGCTAATGAAAAACTGTTTTTT	CSARSGTGANEKLFF
-	TRBV6-1	-	TRBJ2-3	TGTGCCAGCAGTGAACGGAGCCGCACAGATACGCAGTATTTT	CASSERSRTDTQYF
-	TRBV7-4	-	TRBJ1-3	TGTGCCAGCAGACGTGGACAGTACGCTGGAAACACCATATATTTT	CASRRGQYAGNTIYF
-	TRBV7-6	-	TRBJ2-3	TGTGCCAGCAGCCACACTAGCAGCAGCACAGATACGCAGTATTTT	CASSHTSSSTDTQYF
-	TRBV12-3/TRBV12-4	few	TRBJ2-5	TGTGCCAGCAGGGGATTGGGTAGAGAGACCCAGTACTTC	CASRGLGRETQYF
TRBD1	TRBV6-6	-	TRBJ2-1	TGTGCCAGCACCACGACAGGGTACGAGCAGTTCTTC	CASTTTGYEQFF
TRBD1	TRBV27	-	TRBJ2-2	TGTGCCACCCTTGCCGACAGGGCGAACACCGGGGAGCTGTTTTTT	CATLADRANTGELFF
-	TRBV27	-	TRBJ1-5	TGTGCCAGCAGTTACCTTGGGGGTAGCAATCAGCCCCAGCATTTT	CASSYLGGSNQPQHF
TRBD2	TRBV5-5	-	TRBJ2-3	TGTGCCAGCAGCCGGACTAGCGGGGGGTTGGGGGCAGATACGCAGTATTTT	CASSRTSGGLGADTQYF
-	TRBV7-2	many	TRBJ1-4	TGTGCCAGCAGCAAAGTCATGGGATCCCTTGAAAAACTGTTTTTT	CASSKVMGSLEKLFF
TRBD1	TRBV11-2	-	TRBJ1-1	TGTGCCAGCAGCAGAAACCCGGGACAGGGTTTAAACCCCATGAACACTGAAGCTTTCTTT	CASSRNPGQGLNPMNTEAFF
TRBD2	TRBV6-6	-	TRBJ2-3	TGTGCCAGCGGAAGATCGGGACTAGCGGGGGGACTGAGGGCAGATACGCAGTATTTT	CASGRSGLAGGLRADTQYF
-	TRBV19	-	TRBJ2-3	TGTGCCAGTACCTTCGATAACGCAGATACGCAGTATTTT	CASTFDNADTQYF
TRBD2	TRBV7-3	-	TRBJ2-1	TGTGCCAGCAGCGAAACTAGCGGGGGCCGCCCCGTCTTC	CASSETSGGRPVF
TRBD2	TRBV5-4	-	TRBJ2-1	TGTGCCAGCAGCTTTACAGCGGGGGGGTACAATGAGCAGTTCTTC	CASSFTAGGYNEQFF
-	TRBV12-3/TRBV12-4	-	TRBJ2-4	TGTGCCAGCAGTCTCCCAGGGGAGCGGGCTCAGTACTTC	CASSLPGERAQYF
TRBD1	TRBV19	-	TRBJ2-6	TGTGCCACCTGTCTGACAGGGACATTCTCTGGGGCCAACGTCCTGACTTTC	CATCLTGTFSGANVLTF
-	TRBV12-3/TRBV12-4	-	TRBJ2-1	TGTGCCAGCAGTCCGCCTCGGGGCGGGGGCCCGGGAAATGAGCAGTTCTTC	CASSPPRGGGPGNEQFF
-	TRBV12-5	-	TRBJ2-1	TGTGCTAGTGGTTTGCCCCTCAAGCCTTCTTGGAAATATCAGGGTTTAACCTACTATGAGCAGTTCTTC	CASGLPLKPSWKYQGLTYYEQFF
-	TRBV11-2	few	TRBJ2-7	TGTGCCAGCAGCACGCGGGGACAGAGCTCCTACGAGCAGTACTTC	CASSTRGQSSYEQYF
-	TRBV18	few	TRBJ2-2	TGTGCCAGCTCCCCAAGATCCGCCGGGGAGCTGTTTTTT	CASSPRSAGELFF
-	TRBV12-3/TRBV12-4	few	TRBJ2-2	TGTGCCAGCAGTACGGGACCGGCGAGCACCGGGGAGCTGTTTTTT	CASSTGPASTGELFF
-	TRBV7-2	many	TRBJ2-6	TGTGCCAGCAGCTTAGTTGGGGCCAACGTCCTGACTTTC	CASSLVGANVLTF
-	TRBV4-1	-	TRBJ2-7	TGCGCCAGCAGCCAAGATCACGGGGAATACTACGAGCAGTACTTC	CASSQDHGEYYEQYF
TRBD2	TRBV7-2	many	TRBJ2-3	TGTGCCAGCAGCTTAGACCTTAGCGGGGGGGCAAGAACAGATACGCAGTATTTT	CASSLDLSGGARTDTQYF
-	TRBV9	-	TRBJ2-6	TGTGCCAGCAGCTCACCCTCCGGGACACCCAGCTCTGGGGCCAACGTCCTGACTTTC	CASSSPSGTPSSGANVLTF
-	TRBV7-6	many	TRBJ1-2	TGTGCCAGCAGCCCAACCTCGGGTGGCTACACCTTC	CASSPTSGGYTF
TRBD2	TRBV11-2	many	TRBJ2-5	TGTGCCAGCAGCTTAGTACTAGCGGGGGTCCAAGAGACCCAGTACTTC	CASSLVLAGVQETQYF
TRBD2	TRBV7-9	few	TRBJ2-1	TGTGCCAGCAACACGGATAGCGGGGTCTCCTACAATGAGCAGTTCTTC	CASNTDSGVSYNEQFF
TRBD1	TRBV12-3/TRBV12-4	many	TRBJ2-1	TGTGCCAGCAGTGGGGACAGGGCCTATGAGCAGTTCTTC	CASSGDRAYEQFF
-	TRBV9	once	TRBJ2-1	TGTGCCAGCAGCGCCGACATCCCTACAGGTGAGCAGTTCTTC	CASSADIPTGEQFF
TRBD1	TRBV5-5	-	TRBJ2-2	TGTGCCAGCAGCTTGTCCCAGACAGGGCCGAGCCGGGAGCTGTTTTTT	CASSLSQTGPSRELFF
-	TRBV7-9	-	TRBJ2-4	TGTGCCAGCAGCTCCAGCCAAGGGGCAATTACCAAAAACATTCAGTACTTC	CASSSSQGAITKNIQYF
TRBD1	TRBV5-4	few	TRBJ1-4	TGTGCCAGCAGCTCCGCAGGGGGCGCTGGAGAAAAACTGTTTTTT	CASSSAGGAGEKLFF
TRBD2	TRBV7-2	many	TRBJ2-5	TGTGCCAGCAGCTTCCCGACTAGCGGGGGGGCCAGGGAGACCCAGTACTTC	CASSFPTSGGARETQYF
-	TRBV12-3/TRBV12-4	-	TRBJ2-3	TGTGCCATAGGACCTCCGACTGGAGATACGCAGTATTTT	CAIGPPTGDTQYF
TRBD1	TRBV6-5	few	TRBJ1-1	TGTGCCAGCAGCTGGGACAGGGGAGGCCAGTACACTGAAGCTTTCTTT	CASSWDRGGQYTEAFF
-	TRBV5-6	few	TRBJ2-1	TGTGCCAGCAGCTTGGATCTCGGGGGGCGCAGGAATGAGCAGTTCTTC	CASSLDLGGRRNEQFF
-	TRBV9	-	TRBJ2-1	TGTGCCAGCAGCGTAGACAGGCGCGACAATGAGCAGTTCTTC	CASSVDRRDNEQFF
TRBD1	TRBV5-3	-	TRBJ1-2	TGTGCCAGCAGCCTTCCGATGGACAGGGGCTCTGGCTACACCTTC	CASSLPMDRGSGYTF
-	TRBV7-4	-	TRBJ2-1	TGTGCCAGCAGCTTAGCCCAGGGGGGTAACAATGAGCAGTTCTTC	CASSLAQGGNNEQFF
-	TRBV27	few	TRBJ2-2	TGTGCCAGCAGTCCCTTTGTCGGGGAGCTGTTTTTT	CASSPFVGELFF
-	TRBV27	few	TRBJ2-1	TGTGCGGAGGGGGATGGCAATGAGCAGTTCTTC	CAEGDGNEQFF
-	TRBV7-9	few	TRBJ2-1	TGTGCCAGCAGCGTTTCCGATCAGTTCTTC	CASSVSDQFF
-	TRBV4-1	-	TRBJ1-1	TGCGCCAGCAGCACCCGTTTCGGGGGGGCGTTGGACACTGAAGCTTTCTTT	CASSTRFGGALDTEAFF
-	TRBV29-1	few	TRBJ2-7	TGCAGCGCCGCACTTGTGACAGGCGAAGACCTGGACGAGCAGTACTTC	CSAALVTGEDLDEQYF
TRBD1	TRBV20-1	once	TRBJ2-3	TGCAGTGCTAGAGATCCCGGACAGGCTTCGTATACGCAGTATTTT	CSARDPGQASYTQYF
TRBD1	TRBV7-3	-	TRBJ2-1	TGTGCCAGCAGCCCCACAGGGGGGATCTACAATGAGCAGTTCTTC	CASSPTGGIYNEQFF
-	TRBV12-3/TRBV12-4	many	TRBJ1-2	TGTGCCAGCAGTTTTCCGGGGGAAGATGGCTACACCTTC	CASSFPGEDGYTF
TRBD2	TRBV6-2/TRBV6-3	many	TRBJ2-1	TGTGCCAGCAGGGGACTAGCGGGGGGCGAGCAGTTCTTC	CASRGLAGGEQFF
-	TRBV11-2	few	TRBJ1-2	TGTGCCAGCAGCTTAGATGTGGTTTACTATGGCTACACCTTC	CASSLDVVYYGYTF
TRBD1	TRBV27	-	TRBJ1-5	TGTGCCAGCAGCACGTCCCCGGGACAGACTCAGCCCCAGCATTTT	CASSTSPGQTQPQHF
TRBD1	TRBV4-1	-	TRBJ2-5	TGCGCCAGCGGACGTAACAGGGGGAAACGGGAGACCCAGTACTTC	CASGRNRGKRETQYF
-	TRBV12-3/TRBV12-4	-	TRBJ2-5	TGTGCCAGCACCGCGGAGGGCGGGCAAGAGACCCAGTACTTC	CASTAEGGQETQYF